This T cell receptor beta chain is drawn from a study of radiotherapy plus CTLA-4 blockade in lung cancer. The overall study: Disease control was seen in about 30% of patients, objective responses in 15% to 20%. General study results and limits: Blood saw expansion of tumor-derived TCR clones after radiotherapy plus ipilimumab. The authors reported that early blood T cell clone dynamics, with interferon-beta, best predicted response.

The CDR3 consists of 15 residues. Per the germline V gene, CDR1 is SGHKS and CDR2 is YYEKEE (reference sequence). V shed 3 bases and J shed 5 bases, with 12 bases lying between them. In regard to this clone: Antigen specificity is unknown.

Each patient with chemo-refractory metastatic non-small-cell lung cancer was treated with focal radiation plus CTLA-4 blockade using ipilimumab. The assay was immunoSEQ multiplex PCR, and TCRdb's table has in-frame clones only and misses some. This sample yields tens of thousands of clones, of which roughly three quarters are seen a single time; 11% belongs to the top ten. The chain has TRBV5-5 and TRBJ1-6; the D gene is possibly TRBD1 (5 bases). The sequencing used peripheral blood, collected from a patient treated with radiotherapy plus ipilimumab. This clonotype originated in a human donor with non-small cell lung cancer who had stable disease on radiotherapy plus ipilimumab. This chain's CDR3 is CASSYRTPDNSPLHF. The CDR3 DNA follows: TGTGCCAGCAGCTACAGGACGCCAGATAATTCACCCCTCCACTTT.